This TCR beta chain was documented in a study of T cell responses to AZD1222 COVID-19 vaccine. This clone showed up just once. Its antigen is unidentified. Study-wide points: With two AZD1222 doses given, Spike-specific TCR breadth and depth both rose. Sampling that yielded the repertoires occurred only after the peak T cell response.

Measured with immunoSEQ multiplex PCR; TCRdb has only the in-frame clones, and not every one. The sample records more than 65,000 clones, around 73% being singletons. V gave up 4 bases and J gave up 0 bases, with 6 bases separating them. Germline V gives CDR1 SGHTA, CDR2 FQGNSA. The CDR3 loop spans 14 amino acids. Material: peripheral blood, obtained on day 0 of AZD1222 vaccination. The gene calls are TRBV7-2 and TRBJ2-2; no clear D gene. This clonotype was obtained from an adult in good health. The CDR3 sequence is CASSYGTNTGELFF. The CDR3 DNA sequence: TGTGCCAGCAGCTACGGAACGAACACCGGGGAGCTGTTTTTT.